The 22 T cell receptor beta chains below were found in one sample sequenced in a study of high-grade serous ovarian cancer treatment subgroups. The tumor samples were collected prior to definitive surgery or chemotherapy. Repertoires were generated with immunoSEQ multiplex PCR, while TCRdb's copy carries only in-frame clones and drops some. The repertoire has around 16,000 clones, roughly two thirds of them found once; the top ten carry more than 3.5%. The sequenced material came from tumor tissue. These receptors all stem from a human donor with high-grade serous ovarian cancer.

V is TRBV7-9 and J is TRBJ1-2, with D tentatively TRBD1 (5 bases). Trimming cost V 7 bases and J 4 bases, with 10 bases left between them. The CDR3 runs 12 residues. CDR1 is SEHNR, CDR2 FQNEAQ, per germline (reference sequence). The CDR3 DNA follows: TGTGCCAGCACCTGGGACCGCTATGGCTACACCTTC. It specifies CASTWDRYGYTF.

V is TRBV5-6 and J is TRBJ1-2, with D perhaps matching TRBD1 (5 bases). Germline-derived CDR1 and CDR2 are SGHDT and YYEEEE. V lost 4 bases to trimming and J lost 4 bases, with 11 bases between them. The CDR3 contains 13 residues. CDR3 loop: CASSTGTVYGYTF. CDR3 sequence (DNA): TGTGCCAGCAGCACCGGGACCGTCTATGGCTACACCTTC. Together with reference TRBV5-6 and TRBJ1-2, the CDR3 gives the full variable domain: DAGVTQSPTHLIKTRGQQVTLRCSPKSGHDTVSWYQQALGQGPQFIFQYYEEEERQRGNFPDRFSGHQFPNYSSELNVNALLLGDSALYLCASSTGTVYGYTFGSGTRLTVV.

This chain joins TRBV6-5 and TRBJ2-1; D assignment may be TRBD1 or TRBD2 (5 bases each). Germline CDR1 MNHEY, CDR2 SVGAGI. Between the trimmed V and J ends, which lost 7 bases and 7 bases, there was a span of 11 bases. This CDR3 has 12 residues. The CDR3 region is CASKRGMNEQFF. CDR3 DNA sequence: TGTGCCAGCAAGAGGGGTATGAATGAGCAGTTCTTC.

The gene calls are TRBV29-1 and TRBJ1-1, with D hard to call. V lost 7 bases to trimming and J lost 1 base, with 7 bases between them. Germline V CDR1 and CDR2: SQVTM, ANQGSEA. This CDR3 comprises 11 residues. This CDR3 is CSASGNTEAFF. The CDR3 DNA is TGCAGCGCCAGCGGGAACACTGAAGCTTTCTTT.

This rearrangement joins TRBV10-3 to TRBJ1-1, with TRBD1 as a possible D gene (6 bases). Looked up from germline, CDR1 is ENHRY and CDR2 is SYGVKD. V shed 3 bases and J shed 1 base, with 9 bases lying between them. The CDR3 extends over 14 amino acids. Here the CDR3 reads CAISEAGANTEAFF. For the CDR3, the DNA is TGTGCCATCAGTGAAGCAGGGGCGAACACTGAAGCTTTCTTT.

The gene calls are TRBV19 and TRBJ1-2; D gene uncertain. This CDR3 is 12 amino acids long. Between the trimmed V and J ends, which lost 1 base and 6 bases, there was a span of 6 bases. Germline V gene sequence: CDR1 LNHDA, CDR2 SQIVND (reference sequence). CDR3 amino acids: CASSIGGHGYTF. The CDR3 nucleotides read TGTGCCAGTAGTATAGGAGGGCATGGCTACACCTTC.

The chain employs TRBV9 and TRBJ1-4; possibly TRBD1 for D (5 bases). The CDR3 runs to 15 residues. Per germline, CDR1 SGDLS and CDR2 YYNGEE. V lost 3 bases and J lost 9, with 18 bases in between. This chain's CDR3 is CASSGTGTLGKKLFF. The DNA for the CDR3 is TGTGCCAGCAGCGGGACCGGGACTTTGGGGAAAAAACTGTTTTTT.

This chain links TRBV7-2 with TRBJ1-2, with D perhaps matching TRBD1 (6 bases). Trimming took off 5 bases at V and 6 bases at J, with 22 bases between the two ends. Germline V lookup: CDR1 SGHTA, CDR2 FQGNSA. The CDR3 extends over 16 amino acids. The CDR3 is CASSRRGQRKGDGYTF. CDR3 in DNA: TGTGCCAGCAGCAGACGGGGGCAGAGAAAGGGGGATGGCTACACCTTC.

V usage is TRBV6-1 and J usage is TRBJ1-2; D is undetermined. This CDR3 is 14 amino acids long. Trimming took off 2 bases at V and 1 base at J, with 8 bases between the two ends. CDR1 is MNHNS, CDR2 SASEGT, per germline. The CDR3 nucleotides are TGTGCCAGCAGTGAACTGTTCTTTAACTATGGCTACACCTTC. It specifies CASSELFFNYGYTF.

The CDR3, as DNA: TGTGCCAGCAGCCGGGCGGCTTACCAAGAGACCCAGTACTTC. Translation gives CASSRAAYQETQYF. The V call is TRBV4-2, the J call TRBJ2-5; no reliable D call. The germline V gene encodes CDR1 LGHNA and CDR2 YNFKEQ. V shed 4 bases and J shed 0 bases, with 9 bases lying between them. The length of the CDR3 is 14 residues.

V gene TRBV7-8 combines with J gene TRBJ2-2, with a weak D call TRBD2 (6 bases). Deletions cut 5 bases from V and 0 bases from J, with 10 bases between. The length of the CDR3 is 15 residues. Looked up from germline, CDR1 is SGHVS and CDR2 is FQNEAQ. The CDR3 loop is CASSRPGANTGELFF. CDR3 sequence (DNA): TGTGCCAGCAGCCGGCCGGGGGCGAACACCGGGGAGCTGTTTTTT.

V gene TRBV7-3 combines with J gene TRBJ2-1, with TRBD2 matching 7 bases. The CDR3 has 17 amino acids. Germline CDR1 reads SGHTA; CDR2 reads FQGTGA. With V trimmed by 1 base and J by 3 bases, 9 bases remained unmatched. The CDR3 DNA reads TGTGCCAGCAGCTTAATCTTCGGCGGGGGAAGCTACAATGAGCAGTTCTTC. Amino acids: CASSLIFGGGSYNEQFF. Together with reference TRBV7-3 and TRBJ2-1, the CDR3 gives the full variable domain: GAGVSQTPSNKVTEKGKYVELRCDPISGHTALYWYRQSLGQGPEFLIYFQGTGAADDSGLPNDRFFAVRPEGSVSTLKIQRTERGDSAVYLCASSLIFGGGSYNEQFFGPGTRLTVL.

CDR3 in amino acids: CASSPLGWGGRRGDEQYF. The CDR3 nucleotides read TGTGCCAGCAGCCCCCTAGGGTGGGGGGGTAGACGGGGGGACGAGCAGTACTTC. V and J are TRBV7-2 and TRBJ2-7, with TRBD2 matching 7 bases. Germline loops: CDR1 SGHTA, CDR2 FQGNSA. This CDR3 comprises 18 residues. Trimming at V came to 5 bases and at J to 5 bases, leaving 21 bases not matched to a gene.

The rearrangement joins TRBV28 to TRBJ1-2, with a tentative D call TRBD1 (5 bases). The V end was cut by 1 base, the J end by 5 bases, with 20 bases between. This CDR3 has 17 residues. Germline V CDR1 and CDR2: MDHEN, SYDVKM. CDR3 region: CASSLSSWGITLYGYTF. The CDR3 nucleotides read TGTGCCAGCAGTTTATCCTCTTGGGGGATCACCCTTTATGGCTACACCTTC.

J is TRBJ2-7 and V is TRBV7-3; D gene uncertain. Trimming left V 0 bases short and J 3 bases short, with 12 bases between. The CDR3 covers 15 residues. Germline CDR1 is SGHTA and CDR2 is FQGTGA. CDR3 DNA: TGTGCCAGCAGCTTAACCCCAGACAACGGCTACGAGCAGTACTTC. Translation gives CASSLTPDNGYEQYF.

The chain joins TRBV30 to TRBJ1-6; 7 nucleotides line up with TRBD1. Germline V lookup: CDR1 GTSNPN, CDR2 SVGIG (reference sequence). Unmatched junction bases numbered 10, after V lost 1 base and J lost 10 bases. CDR3 size: 15 residues. The CDR3 DNA sequence: TGTGCCTGGAGTGAAGGGGGCCTATCCCACTCACCCCTCCACTTT. It specifies CAWSEGGLSHSPLHF.

The CDR3 is CASSLVGGLGYTF. For the CDR3, the DNA is TGTGCCAGCAGCTTAGTGGGGGGTCTTGGCTACACCTTC. The chain recombines TRBV7-9 with TRBJ1-2, with D perhaps matching TRBD1 (5 bases). Germline values: CDR1 SEHNR, CDR2 FQNEAQ (reference sequence). The ends were cut back, 1 base at V and 7 bases at J, with 10 bases in the middle. CDR3 length equals 13 residues.

The gene calls are TRBV6-1 and TRBJ2-1; TRBD2 matches 11 bases. CDR1 MNHNS and CDR2 SASEGT come from the germline V gene. V trimming: 4 bases; J trimming: 3 bases; junction bases outside the gene matches: 2. The CDR3 length is 15 residues. The CDR3 sequence: CASSGGTSGYNEQFF. CDR3 DNA: TGTGCCAGCAGTGGAGGGACTAGCGGCTACAATGAGCAGTTCTTC.

The table lists this clone with a few counts. V and J are TRBV30 and TRBJ1-1, with unresolved D. Trimming stripped 5 bases from V and 1 base from J, with 5 bases between. The CDR3 is made up of 11 amino acids. The germline gives CDR1 GTSNPN, CDR2 SVGIG (reference sequence). The CDR3 region is CAWWGNTEAFF. The CDR3 DNA is TGTGCCTGGTGGGGGAACACTGAAGCTTTCTTT.

The chain employs TRBV5-4 and TRBJ1-1, with 7 nucleotides matching TRBD1. CDR3 length: 13 amino acids. The J segment lost 12 bases and the V segment lost 3 bases, leaving 11 bases of the junction unmatched. Germline V lookup: CDR1 SGHNT, CDR2 YYREEE (reference sequence). The CDR3 loop reads CASSWDRHGRTFF. The CDR3 DNA is TGTGCCAGCAGCTGGGACAGACATGGGAGGACTTTCTTT.

This clone was recorded a few times. The chain has TRBV29-1 and TRBJ1-1; D remains ambiguous. Deletions cut 4 bases from V and 5 bases from J, with 11 bases between. Germline V gene lookup returns CDR1 SQVTM and CDR2 ANQGSEA. The CDR3 is 12 amino acids. The CDR3 loop reads CSVGEFWTEAFF. CDR3 bases: TGCAGCGTTGGGGAGTTTTGGACTGAAGCTTTCTTT.

This clone was picked up a small number of times. This chain links TRBV4-2 with TRBJ1-2; D not certain. The CDR3 is 11 residues long. Germline V gives CDR1 LGHNA, CDR2 YNFKEQ. Trimming removed 1 base at V and 8 bases at J, with 5 bases between. The CDR3 coding sequence is TGTGCCAGCAGCCAAGGAGGGGGCTACACCTTC. This codes for CASSQGGGYTF.